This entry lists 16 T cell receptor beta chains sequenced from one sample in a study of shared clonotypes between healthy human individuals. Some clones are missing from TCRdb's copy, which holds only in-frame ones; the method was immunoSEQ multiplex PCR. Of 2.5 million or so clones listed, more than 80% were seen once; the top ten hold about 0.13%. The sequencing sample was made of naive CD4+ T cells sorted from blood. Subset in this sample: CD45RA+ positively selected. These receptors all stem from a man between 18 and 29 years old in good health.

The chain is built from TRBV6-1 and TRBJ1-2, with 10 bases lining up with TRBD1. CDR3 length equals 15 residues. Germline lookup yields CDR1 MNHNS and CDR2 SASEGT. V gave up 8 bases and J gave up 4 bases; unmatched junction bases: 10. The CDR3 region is CASSIEGTGAYGYTF. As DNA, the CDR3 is TGTGCCAGCTCCATTGAGGGGACAGGGGCCTATGGCTACACCTTC.

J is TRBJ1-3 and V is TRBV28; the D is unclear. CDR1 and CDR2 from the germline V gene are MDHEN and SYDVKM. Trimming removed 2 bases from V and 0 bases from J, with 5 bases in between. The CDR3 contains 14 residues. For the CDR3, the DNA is TGTGCCAGCAGTTTAAAGATCTCTGGAAACACCATATATTTT. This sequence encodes CASSLKISGNTIYF.

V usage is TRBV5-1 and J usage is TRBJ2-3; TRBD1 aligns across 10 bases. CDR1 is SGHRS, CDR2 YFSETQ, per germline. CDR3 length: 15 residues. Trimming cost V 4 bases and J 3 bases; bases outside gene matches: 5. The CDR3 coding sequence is TGCGCCAGCAGCACCGGGACAGGGGTTACAGATACGCAGTATTTT. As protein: CASSTGTGVTDTQYF.

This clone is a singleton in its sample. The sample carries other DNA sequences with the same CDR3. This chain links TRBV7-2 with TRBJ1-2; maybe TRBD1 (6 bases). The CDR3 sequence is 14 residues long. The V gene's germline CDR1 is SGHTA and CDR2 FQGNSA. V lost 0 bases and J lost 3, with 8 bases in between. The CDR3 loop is CASSLAPGDYGYTF. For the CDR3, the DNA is TGTGCCAGCAGCTTAGCGCCAGGGGACTATGGCTACACCTTC. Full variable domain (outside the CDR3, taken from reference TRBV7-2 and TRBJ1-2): GAGVSQSPSNKVTEKGKDVELRCDPISGHTALYWYRQSLGQGLEFLIYFQGNSAPDKSGLPSDRFSAERTGGSVSTLTIQRTQQEDSAVYLCASSLAPGDYGYTFGSGTRLTVV.

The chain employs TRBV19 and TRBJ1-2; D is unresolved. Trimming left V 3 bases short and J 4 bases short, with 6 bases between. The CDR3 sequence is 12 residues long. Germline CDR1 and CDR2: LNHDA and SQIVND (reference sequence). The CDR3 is CASSMTGYGYTF. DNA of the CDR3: TGTGCCAGTAGTATGACGGGCTATGGCTACACCTTC.

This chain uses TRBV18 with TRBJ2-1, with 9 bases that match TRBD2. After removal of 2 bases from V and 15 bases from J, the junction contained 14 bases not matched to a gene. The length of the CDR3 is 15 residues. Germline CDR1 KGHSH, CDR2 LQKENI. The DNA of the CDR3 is TGTGCCAGCTCACCAGCCGGACTAGCGACGCCGCTTTGGTTCTTC. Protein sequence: CASSPAGLATPLWFF.

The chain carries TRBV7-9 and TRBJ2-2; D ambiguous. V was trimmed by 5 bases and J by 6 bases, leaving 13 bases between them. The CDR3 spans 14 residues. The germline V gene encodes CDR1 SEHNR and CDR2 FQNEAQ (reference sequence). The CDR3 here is CASSPQQLSGELFF. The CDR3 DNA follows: TGTGCCAGCAGCCCACAACAGCTCTCCGGGGAGCTGTTTTTT.

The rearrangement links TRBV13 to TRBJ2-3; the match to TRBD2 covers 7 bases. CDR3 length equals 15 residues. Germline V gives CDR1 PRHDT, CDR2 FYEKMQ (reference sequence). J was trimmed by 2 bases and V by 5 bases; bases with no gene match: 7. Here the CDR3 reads CASSPPGLLTDTQYF. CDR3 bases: TGTGCCAGCAGCCCCCCGGGACTACTCACAGATACGCAGTATTTT. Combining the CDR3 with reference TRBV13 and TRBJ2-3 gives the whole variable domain AAGVIQSPRHLIKEKRETATLKCYPIPRHDTVYWYQQGPGQDPQFLISFYEKMQSDKGSIPDRFSAQQFSDYHSELNMSSLELGDSALYFCASSPPGLLTDTQYFGPGTRLTVL.

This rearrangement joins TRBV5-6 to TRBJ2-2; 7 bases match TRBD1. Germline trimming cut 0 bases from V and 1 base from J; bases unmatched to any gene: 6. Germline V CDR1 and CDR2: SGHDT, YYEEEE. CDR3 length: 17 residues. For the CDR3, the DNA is TGTGCCAGCAGCTTGGGCTCCAGGACAGGGAACACCGGGGAGCTGTTTTTT. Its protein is CASSLGSRTGNTGELFF.

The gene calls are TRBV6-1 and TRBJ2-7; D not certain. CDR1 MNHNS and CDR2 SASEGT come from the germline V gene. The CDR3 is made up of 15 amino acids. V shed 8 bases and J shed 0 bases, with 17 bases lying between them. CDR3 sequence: CASSTKGRSSYEQYF. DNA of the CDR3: TGTGCCAGCTCCACAAAAGGTCGTAGCTCCTACGAGCAGTACTTC.

The CDR3 DNA follows: TGTGCCAGCAGCTTATTAGCGTTCTCCTACGAGCAGTACTTC. This gives the protein CASSLLAFSYEQYF. This chain uses TRBV11-2 with TRBJ2-7; D perhaps matches TRBD2 (5 bases). CDR3 size: 14 residues. Germline CDR1 and CDR2: SGHAT and FQNNGV. V was shortened by 2 bases and J by 0 bases, with 8 bases between the two germline ends.

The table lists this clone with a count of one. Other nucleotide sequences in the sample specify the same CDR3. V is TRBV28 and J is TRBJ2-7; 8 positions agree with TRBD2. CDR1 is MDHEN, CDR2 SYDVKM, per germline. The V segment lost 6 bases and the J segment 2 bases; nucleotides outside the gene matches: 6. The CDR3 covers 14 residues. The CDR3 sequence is CASRSGGLTYEQYF. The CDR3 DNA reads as TGTGCCAGCAGGAGCGGGGGCCTAACCTACGAGCAGTACTTC.

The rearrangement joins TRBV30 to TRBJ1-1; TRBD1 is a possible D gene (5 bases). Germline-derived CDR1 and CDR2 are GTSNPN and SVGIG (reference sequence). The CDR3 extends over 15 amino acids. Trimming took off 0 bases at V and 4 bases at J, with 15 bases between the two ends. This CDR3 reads CAWSVPGIIVTEAFF. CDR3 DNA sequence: TGTGCCTGGAGTGTACCAGGGATAATAGTCACTGAAGCTTTCTTT.

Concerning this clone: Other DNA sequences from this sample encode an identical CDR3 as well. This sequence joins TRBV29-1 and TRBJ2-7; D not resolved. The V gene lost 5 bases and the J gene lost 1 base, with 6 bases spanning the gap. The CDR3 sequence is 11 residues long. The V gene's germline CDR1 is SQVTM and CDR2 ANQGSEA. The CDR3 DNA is TGCAGCGTTTTGCTTTCCTACGAGCAGTACTTC. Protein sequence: CSVLLSYEQYF.

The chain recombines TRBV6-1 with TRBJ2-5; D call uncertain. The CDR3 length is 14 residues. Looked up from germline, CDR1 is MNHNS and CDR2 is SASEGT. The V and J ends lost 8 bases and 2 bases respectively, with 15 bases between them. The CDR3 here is CASLEHLIQETQYF. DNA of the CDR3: TGTGCCAGCCTGGAACATTTGATACAAGAGACCCAGTACTTC.

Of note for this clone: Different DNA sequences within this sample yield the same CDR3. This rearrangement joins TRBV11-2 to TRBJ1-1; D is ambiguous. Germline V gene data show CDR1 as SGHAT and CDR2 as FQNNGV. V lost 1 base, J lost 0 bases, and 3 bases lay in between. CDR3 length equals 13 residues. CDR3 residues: CASSLGLNTEAFF. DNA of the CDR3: TGTGCCAGCAGCTTAGGGTTGAACACTGAAGCTTTCTTT.